This T cell receptor beta chain was identified during a study of blood T cell repertoires in COVID-19. Across the study: Samples taken during acute and convalescent COVID-19 were collected in the United States, Italy and Spain.

Germline CDR1 is LGHNA and CDR2 is YNFKEQ. J gave up 3 bases and V 1 base, and 9 bases lay outside the gene matches. This CDR3 has 16 amino acids. Clones were read by immunoSEQ multiplex PCR, and TCRdb kept only the in-frame ones, dropping some. The table has about 42,000 clones, approximately 86% seen once. This TCR came from a human donor in a cohort sampled during active COVID-19. Sequences were obtained from peripheral blood. The chain recombines TRBV4-2 with TRBJ2-7; 7 bases map to TRBD2. The CDR3 DNA reads as TGTGCCAGCAGCCAAGGGGGTGCTAGCGGATACTACGAGCAGTACTTC. As protein: CASSQGGASGYYEQYF.